The rows below give T cell receptor beta chains drawn from one sample of a study of blood T cell repertoires in COVID-19. Method: immunoSEQ multiplex PCR; TCRdb's copy keeps in-frame clones and lacks some. The data show 300,000 or so clones, with 90% seen just once and 3.7% held by the top ten. What was sequenced was peripheral blood. Receptor source: a woman in her forties with acute or convalescent COVID-19. Each CDR3 is given with its conserved first and last residue. Fields, in order: clone size, D gene, V gene, J gene, CDR3 DNA, CDR3 protein. The D gene is left open where the match is weak. The size field is filled for only some rows; it gives once, few, many or a size class.

size: NA; D: TRBD2; V: TRBV6-2/TRBV6-3; J: TRBJ2-3; DNA: TGTGCCAGCAGTTACGCCTTCATTAGTAGCGGGGGGGTAACAGATACGCAGTATTTT; CDR3: CASSYAFISSGGVTDTQYF
size: NA; D: TRBD1; V: TRBV11-2; J: TRBJ1-1; DNA: TGTGCCAGCAGCTGGGACAGGGGACGTCACACTGAAGCTTTCTTT; CDR3: CASSWDRGRHTEAFF
size: NA; D: NA; V: TRBV27; J: TRBJ2-2; DNA: TGTGCCAGCAGTTTAACCCAATCGGGGAACACCGGGGAGCTGCTTTTT; CDR3: CASSLTQSGNTGELLF
size: NA; D: NA; V: TRBV6-6; J: TRBJ1-1; DNA: TGTGCCAGTCAGACTAACACTGAAGCTTTCTTT; CDR3: CASQTNTEAFF
size: NA; D: TRBD1; V: TRBV7-2; J: TRBJ1-2; DNA: TGTGCCAGCAGCCCCTGGACAGGGAACTATGACTACACCTTC; CDR3: CASSPWTGNYDYTF
size: NA; D: TRBD2; V: TRBV5-1; J: TRBJ2-5; DNA: TGCGCCAGCAGCTTGGAACCTAGCGGGGGACCGCGGGCGAAATACTTC; CDR3: CASSLEPSGGPRAKYF
size: NA; D: NA; V: TRBV2; J: TRBJ1-2; DNA: TGTGCCAGCAGTGATTTCCAGGGTGATAGTGGCTACACCTTC; CDR3: CASSDFQGDSGYTF
size: NA; D: TRBD2; V: TRBV3-1/TRBV3-2; J: TRBJ2-5; DNA: TGTGCCAGCAGCCAAGTGGACCTCCGGCGGGGGGAGACCCAGTACTTC; CDR3: CASSQVDLRRGETQYF
size: NA; D: NA; V: TRBV11-2; J: TRBJ1-1; DNA: TGTGCCAGCAGCTTGGCAGTGCTGAACACTGAAGCTTTCTTT; CDR3: CASSLAVLNTEAFF
size: NA; D: TRBD2; V: TRBV5-1; J: TRBJ2-4; DNA: TGCGCCAGCAGCTTGGGAATCGGCGGGGGGGCACTTCTAGCCAAAAACATTCAGTACTTC; CDR3: CASSLGIGGGALLAKNIQYF
size: NA; D: NA; V: TRBV5-6; J: TRBJ1-4; DNA: TGTGCCAGCAGCTTGGTTGGGCCGAATGAAAAACTGTTTTTT; CDR3: CASSLVGPNEKLFF
size: few; D: NA; V: TRBV6-6; J: TRBJ1-6; DNA: TGTGCCAGCAGTTGGTTGGCGGACAGTGTTAATTCACCCCTCCACTTT; CDR3: CASSWLADSVNSPLHF
size: NA; D: TRBD2; V: TRBV19; J: TRBJ2-3; DNA: TGTGCCAGTAGTACCTCGGGGGGGCTGGCAGATACGCAGTATTTT; CDR3: CASSTSGGLADTQYF
size: NA; D: NA; V: TRBV11-2; J: TRBJ1-4; DNA: TGTGCCAGCAGCCCCTTTTTTGGGGGCAGTTCTGAAAAACTGTTTTTT; CDR3: CASSPFFGGSSEKLFF
size: NA; D: NA; V: TRBV4-1; J: TRBJ1-2; DNA: TGCGCCAGCAGCCAAGATCGGAGCAGGGCTTCAGGCTACACCTTC; CDR3: CASSQDRSRASGYTF
size: NA; D: NA; V: TRBV12-3/TRBV12-4; J: TRBJ1-5; DNA: TGTGCCAGCAGTTTAGACAGGGACCAGCCCCAGCATTTT; CDR3: CASSLDRDQPQHF
size: NA; D: TRBD1; V: TRBV11-2; J: TRBJ1-2; DNA: TGTGCCAGCAGCTCAGGGGGCGGGGCGCCCCGTGGCTACACCTTC; CDR3: CASSSGGGAPRGYTF
size: NA; D: NA; V: TRBV30; J: TRBJ1-2; DNA: TGTGCCTGGAGTGTATACAGGGTCTATGGCTACACCTTC; CDR3: CAWSVYRVYGYTF
size: NA; D: NA; V: TRBV11-2; J: TRBJ1-2; DNA: TGTGCCAGCAGCGCTACAGGGAAACCCTATGGCTACACCTTC; CDR3: CASSATGKPYGYTF
size: NA; D: TRBD1; V: TRBV5-1; J: TRBJ1-2; DNA: TGCGCCAGCAGCCGATATCGAGGGGGACAGGACTATGGCTACACCTTC; CDR3: CASSRYRGGQDYGYTF
size: NA; D: NA; V: TRBV19; J: TRBJ1-1; DNA: TGTGCCAGTAGTATCTGGGCATCCCCGAACACTGAAGCTTTCTTT; CDR3: CASSIWASPNTEAFF
size: many; D: TRBD2; V: TRBV10-2; J: TRBJ2-5; DNA: TGCGCCAGCAGTGAGCCCCGACTAGCGGGGTCGCAAGAGACCCAGTACTTC; CDR3: CASSEPRLAGSQETQYF
size: NA; D: NA; V: TRBV2; J: TRBJ1-1; DNA: TGTGCCAGCAGCGGAACCAGGGACAAAAGAACTGAAGCTTTCTTT; CDR3: CASSGTRDKRTEAFF
size: NA; D: NA; V: TRBV9; J: TRBJ1-1; DNA: TGTGCCAGCAGCGTATACTGGGACACGAACACTGAAGCTTTCTTT; CDR3: CASSVYWDTNTEAFF
size: NA; D: NA; V: TRBV6-1; J: TRBJ1-2; DNA: TGTGCCAGCAGTGCCACCCCTGAGAGGCCCCTCTATGGCTACACCTTC; CDR3: CASSATPERPLYGYTF
size: once; D: TRBD2; V: TRBV9; J: TRBJ2-1; DNA: TGTGCCAGCAGCGCCGGGGGGAATTACAATGAGCAGTTCTTC; CDR3: CASSAGGNYNEQFF
size: NA; D: TRBD2; V: TRBV27; J: TRBJ2-3; DNA: TGTGCCAGCAGTGTTCTGAGCGGGGGGGCTGTGTATACGCAGTATTTT; CDR3: CASSVLSGGAVYTQYF
size: NA; D: TRBD1; V: TRBV5-1; J: TRBJ1-1; DNA: TGCGCCAGCATTAAAACCGGGACAGGGGACACTGAAGCTTTCTTT; CDR3: CASIKTGTGDTEAFF
size: NA; D: NA; V: TRBV7-2; J: TRBJ1-1; DNA: TGTGCCAGCAGCTTATCGGGAGGGCTGAACACTGAAGCTTTCTTT; CDR3: CASSLSGGLNTEAFF
size: few; D: TRBD1; V: TRBV3-1/TRBV3-2; J: TRBJ1-1; DNA: TGTGCCAGCAGCCAGGGGACAGGCTACATGAACACTGAAGCTTTCTTT; CDR3: CASSQGTGYMNTEAFF
size: NA; D: TRBD2; V: TRBV2; J: TRBJ2-1; DNA: TGTGCCAGCAGTGACCCTAGCGGGGGGCTCGTGCGCTCCTACAATGAGCAGTTCTTC; CDR3: CASSDPSGGLVRSYNEQFF
size: NA; D: TRBD2; V: TRBV19; J: TRBJ2-2; DNA: TGTGCCAGTTTGGATATAAACAGGGGAAGAGCGGGGGGGAACACCGGGGAGCTGTTTTTT; CDR3: CASLDINRGRAGGNTGELFF
size: few; D: NA; V: TRBV6-5; J: TRBJ2-2; DNA: TGTGCCAGCAGTTACTCTTTCCAAACCGGGGAGCTGTTTTTT; CDR3: CASSYSFQTGELFF
size: NA; D: TRBD2; V: TRBV11-2; J: TRBJ2-5; DNA: TGTGCCAGCAGCCATCCTAGCTGGGGAGGGGAGACCCAGTACTTC; CDR3: CASSHPSWGGETQYF
size: NA; D: NA; V: TRBV19; J: TRBJ1-5; DNA: TGTGCCAGTAGTCATACAGGAGGCAATCAGCCCCAGCATTTT; CDR3: CASSHTGGNQPQHF
size: NA; D: NA; V: TRBV7-9; J: TRBJ1-2; DNA: TGTGCCAGCAGCTCCCAGGGGATTGGCTACACCTTC; CDR3: CASSSQGIGYTF
size: NA; D: TRBD1; V: TRBV25-1; J: TRBJ1-2; DNA: TGTGCCAGCAGCGGGACAGGGGAAGGCTACACCTTC; CDR3: CASSGTGEGYTF
size: NA; D: NA; V: TRBV7-2; J: TRBJ1-2; DNA: TGTGCCAGCAGCCCGCGGGTAGGCACCTTGCACCGCGGCTACACCTTC; CDR3: CASSPRVGTLHRGYTF
size: NA; D: TRBD2; V: TRBV12-3/TRBV12-4; J: TRBJ2-5; DNA: TGTGCCAGCAGACTAGCGGGGGGAGAGACCCAGTACTTC; CDR3: CASRLAGGETQYF
size: NA; D: TRBD2; V: TRBV7-2; J: TRBJ2-5; DNA: TGTGCCAGCAGCTCCGCTGGACTAGCTCCTGGCGAGACCCAGTACTTC; CDR3: CASSSAGLAPGETQYF
size: NA; D: NA; V: TRBV12-3/TRBV12-4; J: TRBJ1-4; DNA: TGTGCCAGCAGCCAAAATGAAAAACTGTTTTTT; CDR3: CASSQNEKLFF
size: NA; D: NA; V: TRBV21-1; J: TRBJ2-3; DNA: TGTGCCAGCAGCAAAGGGGCGGGGGCAGATACGCAGTATTTT; CDR3: CASSKGAGADTQYF